These 26 T cell receptor beta chains share one sample of origin, sequenced in a study of response to subunit inactivated influenza vaccine. TCRdb reanalysed the RT-PCR reads using MiXCR and keeps one entry per CDR3 protein. The sample holds almost 250,000 distinct CDR3 sequences, over 9% seen once. The sequenced sample was non-naive T cells sorted from PBMCs, obtained 14 to 15 days before vaccination. Every receptor here comes from a man aged 45 to 65 who received an inactivated influenza vaccine.

The chain couples TRBV15 to TRBJ2-7; 7 nucleotides match TRBD2. The CDR3 has 17 amino acids. The trim removed 0 bases at V and 1 base at J, leaving 9 bases unmatched. CDR1 is LNHNV, CDR2 YYDKDF, per germline (reference sequence). CDR3 loop: CATSRDATAGESYEQYF. DNA of the CDR3: TGTGCCACCAGCAGAGACGCAACCGCGGGAGAGTCCTACGAGCAGTACTTC.

This clonotype was detected only a few times. The gene calls are TRBV27 and TRBJ1-2; D remains unclear. Germline V gene data show CDR1 as MNHEY and CDR2 as SMNVEV (reference sequence). The CDR3 consists of 14 residues. V lost 2 bases and J 8 bases, leaving 15 bases between the germline ends. The CDR3 bases are TGTGCCAGCAGTTTAGCCGGTCCCATCACGGGCTACACCTTC. Translated: CASSLAGPITGYTF.

This chain joins TRBV24-1 and TRBJ2-5, with 7 nucleotides matching TRBD1. In germline, CDR1 is KGHDR, CDR2 SFDVKD. Unmatched junction bases numbered 7, after V lost 7 bases and J lost 0 bases. The CDR3 loop spans 15 amino acids. The CDR3 DNA follows: TGTGCCACCAGCTACCGACAGGGAAACCAAGAGACCCAGTACTTC. Protein: CATSYRQGNQETQYF.

This clonotype was picked up a small number of times. The V gene is TRBV27, the J gene TRBJ1-4; D call uncertain. CDR3 length equals 19 residues. V was pared by 2 bases and J by 8 bases, with 27 bases between. The germline V gene encodes CDR1 MNHEY and CDR2 SMNVEV (reference sequence). CDR3 DNA: TGTGCCAGCAGTTTAAAGGCGTTCCTGGCGGGGAGCGGGATGGAAAAACTGTTTTTT. This codes for CASSLKAFLAGSGMEKLFF. The variable domain in full, completed from reference TRBV27 and TRBJ1-4, reads EAQVTQNPRYLITVTGKKLTVTCSQNMNHEYMSWYRQDPGLGLRQIYYSMNVEVTDKGDVPEGYKVSRKEKRNFPLILESPSPNQTSLYFCASSLKAFLAGSGMEKLFFGSGTQLSVL.

V is TRBV28 and J is TRBJ1-3, with D unclear. Germline CDR1 is MDHEN and CDR2 is SYDVKM. Trimming took 8 bases from V and 4 from J, leaving 15 bases between them. The CDR3 has 14 amino acids. The CDR3 spells CASQSDTAGNTIYF. The CDR3 nucleotides read TGTGCCAGCCAATCCGATACAGCAGGAAACACCATATATTTT. Looking up the rest from reference TRBV28 and TRBJ1-3 gives the full variable domain: DVKVTQSSRYLVKRTGEKVFLECVQDMDHENMFWYRQDPGLGLRLIYFSYDVKMKEKGDIPEGYSVSREKKERFSLILESASTNQTSMYLCASQSDTAGNTIYFGEGSWLTVV.

This clonotype was counted a few times. The chain couples TRBV12-3 or TRBV12-4 to TRBJ1-5, with D tentatively TRBD1 (6 bases). The CDR3 covers 14 residues. V lost 3 bases and J lost 5, with 11 bases in between. CDR3 in DNA: TGTGCCAGCAGTTTCACAGGGAAAGATCAGCCCCAGCATTTT. Translating it yields CASSFTGKDQPQHF.

This clonotype was recorded a few times. The rearrangement uses TRBV18 and TRBJ2-7, with TRBD1 matching 8 bases. The CDR3 covers 15 residues. With V trimmed by 2 bases and J by 6 bases, 9 bases remained unmatched. Germline V CDR1 and CDR2: KGHSH, LQKENI. CDR3 sequence reads: CASSPVGQGAGEQYF. In DNA form, the CDR3 reads TGTGCCAGCTCACCAGTGGGGCAGGGGGCAGGCGAGCAGTACTTC.

This chain uses TRBV7-2 with TRBJ2-2, with a tentative D call TRBD2 (6 bases). Germline assignment: CDR1 SGHTA and CDR2 FQGNSA. Trimming pared 5 bases from V and 4 bases from J, leaving 14 bases between. This CDR3 is 15 amino acids long. The CDR3 here is CASSPGLSGTGELFF. In nucleotides, the CDR3 is TGTGCCAGCAGCCCTGGACTAAGTGGCACCGGGGAGCTGTTTTTT.

CDR3 in DNA: TGTGCCACCGGCAGGACTAGCGGGAGCACAGATACGCAGTATTTT. Amino acids: CATGRTSGSTDTQYF. The rearrangement uses TRBV5-5 and TRBJ2-3, with 11 bases that match TRBD2. From germline, CDR1 is SGHKS and CDR2 YYEKEE (reference sequence). CDR3 length: 15 residues. J lost 0 bases, V lost 9 bases, and 6 bases had no gene match.

This clonotype was found a few times. V is TRBV7-9 and J is TRBJ1-1; D may be TRBD1 (5 bases). Germline assignment: CDR1 SEHNR and CDR2 FQNEAQ (reference sequence). The V gene lost 4 bases and the J gene lost 6 bases, with 18 bases spanning the gap. There are 15 residues in the CDR3. The CDR3 here is CASSSWEGRMSEAFF. CDR3 coding DNA: TGTGCCAGCAGCTCCTGGGAGGGGCGAATGTCTGAAGCTTTCTTT.

The gene calls are TRBV6-1 and TRBJ2-5; no clear D gene. The CDR3 extends over 11 amino acids. V was clipped by 7 bases and J by 6 bases, with 9 bases between them. In germline, CDR1 is MNHNS, CDR2 SASEGT. Written as DNA, the CDR3 is TGTGCCAGCAATGGCAAGCAGACCCAGTACTTC. Its protein product is CASNGKQTQYF.

This clonotype was observed a few times. The V and J genes are TRBV28 and TRBJ1-3; D is uncertain. Trimming left V 2 bases short and J 4 bases short, with 9 bases between. The germline CDR1 and CDR2 sequences are MDHEN and SYDVKM. The length of the CDR3 is 14 residues. The CDR3 nucleotides are TGTGCCAGCAGTTTAGTCCAGCTCGGAAACACCATATATTTT. Its protein product is CASSLVQLGNTIYF.

The sample holds many counts of this clonotype. The J gene is TRBJ2-5, the V gene TRBV27, with unresolved D. CDR1 MNHEY and CDR2 SMNVEV come from the germline V gene (reference sequence). The CDR3 consists of 17 residues. Trimming cost V 3 bases and J 7 bases, with 24 bases left between them. CDR3 DNA sequence: TGTGCCAGCAGTTTCATAAGGTTGGGTGCGAGCACGGGGACCCAGTACTTC. Translation gives CASSFIRLGASTGTQYF.

This clonotype has at least ten counts. This chain connects TRBV5-5 to TRBJ2-1, with D possibly being TRBD1 (6 bases). The V and J ends lost 7 bases and 0 bases respectively, with 14 bases between them. Germline lookup yields CDR1 SGHKS and CDR2 YYEKEE (reference sequence). The CDR3 loop spans 15 amino acids. CDR3 residues: CASFKGGLSYNEQFF. The CDR3 region has the DNA TGTGCCAGCTTTAAAGGGGGTCTCTCCTACAATGAGCAGTTCTTC.

As concerns this clonotype: A single base separates this from a much larger clone, so it may be a read error. The chain has TRBV12-3 or TRBV12-4 and TRBJ2-7; D gene uncertain. The V end was cut by 1 base, the J end by 9 bases, with 16 bases between. The CDR3 extends over 14 amino acids. The CDR3 DNA is TGTGCCAGCAGTTTAGATCGTGTTTTGGAGAGGCAGTACTTC. This codes for CASSLDRVLERQYF.

V usage is TRBV27 and J usage is TRBJ2-3; 10 positions agree with TRBD2. CDR3 length equals 16 residues. After removal of 6 bases from V and 5 bases from J, the junction contained 11 bases not matched to a gene. CDR1 and CDR2 from the germline V gene are MNHEY and SMNVEV (reference sequence). CDR3 nucleotide sequence: TGTGCCAGCAGGGGGGGTAGCGGGAGGATTCTAGATACGCAGTATTTT. It yields the protein CASRGGSGRILDTQYF.

Only a few counts were recorded for this clonotype. The V gene is TRBV6-5, the J gene TRBJ2-7, with a possible D match to TRBD2 (5 bases). The V end was cut by 3 bases, the J end by 5 bases, with 14 bases between. Germline V CDR1 and CDR2: MNHEY, SVGAGI. This CDR3 has 14 amino acids. The CDR3 DNA reads TGTGCCAGCAGTTATTATGAGGGAGAAGACGAGCAGTACTTC. Residues: CASSYYEGEDEQYF.

J is TRBJ2-7 and V is TRBV6-2 or TRBV6-3; D uncertain. The germline V gene has CDR1 MNHEY and CDR2 SVGEGT. V was clipped by 1 base and J by 0 bases, with 4 bases between them. There are 13 residues in the CDR3. The CDR3 sequence: CASSYLGSYEQYF. The CDR3 bases are TGTGCCAGCAGTTACTTAGGCTCCTACGAGCAGTACTTC.

This chain links TRBV4-3 with TRBJ2-1, with D perhaps matching TRBD2 (7 bases). V gave up 1 base and J gave up 6 bases, with 13 bases separating them. The CDR3 spans 15 residues. Germline V CDR1 and CDR2: LGHNA, YSLEER. This CDR3 reads CASSQVGGAFNEQFF. CDR3 nucleotides: TGCGCCAGCAGCCAAGTAGGGGGGGCGTTCAATGAGCAGTTCTTC.

The V and J genes are TRBV30 and TRBJ1-2, with D perhaps TRBD1 (6 bases). The ends were cut back, 5 bases at V and 8 bases at J, with 12 bases in the middle. The CDR3 loop spans 11 amino acids. Germline-derived CDR1 and CDR2 are GTSNPN and SVGIG (reference sequence). The CDR3 loop reads CAWDIGGGYTF. CDR3 nucleotides: TGTGCCTGGGACATTGGGGGCGGCTACACCTTC.

At least ten counts were recorded for this clonotype. This sequence joins TRBV4-3 and TRBJ2-3; 8 bases agree with TRBD2. Trimming at V came to 4 bases and at J to 5 bases, leaving 5 bases not matched to a gene. The CDR3 extends over 14 amino acids. Germline CDR1 reads LGHNA; CDR2 reads YSLEER. The CDR3 sequence: CASSPGGAGDTQYF. Here the CDR3 DNA reads TGCGCCAGCAGCCCCGGGGGGGCCGGAGATACGCAGTATTTT.

This sequence joins TRBV4-3 and TRBJ2-1; D remains unclear. Germline lookup yields CDR1 LGHNA and CDR2 YSLEER. Trimming cost V 4 bases and J 6 bases, with 10 bases left between them. There are 13 residues in the CDR3. The CDR3 DNA is TGCGCCAGCAGCCGAGAGGTCGGCAATGAGCAGTTCTTC. Translation gives CASSREVGNEQFF.

This clonotype appeared a few times. The chain employs TRBV20-1 and TRBJ1-1; a possible D gene is TRBD1 (6 bases). Trimming pared 0 bases from V and 5 bases from J, leaving 22 bases between. CDR3 length: 17 amino acids. The V gene's germline CDR1 is DFQATT and CDR2 SNEGSKA (reference sequence). The CDR3 nucleotides are TGCAGTGCTAGAGATCACACGGGGGCGGGGGTAGGTACTGAAGCTTTCTTT. Protein: CSARDHTGAGVGTEAFF.

This clonotype occurred a few times. This rearrangement joins TRBV20-1 to TRBJ2-1; 7 bases are a match to TRBD2. Trimming took 6 bases from V and 3 from J; bases not matched to a gene: 8. From germline, CDR1 is DFQATT and CDR2 SNEGSKA (reference sequence). This CDR3 is built from 14 residues. CDR3 residues: CSAGSAGRYNEQFF. CDR3 sequence (DNA): TGCAGTGCGGGTTCAGCGGGACGCTACAATGAGCAGTTCTTC.

This clonotype was detected a few times. The J gene is TRBJ2-5, the V gene TRBV4-2; possibly TRBD2 for D (6 bases). Trimming removed 0 bases at V and 2 bases at J, with 13 bases between. Germline V gene sequence: CDR1 LGHNA, CDR2 YNFKEQ. This CDR3 is 16 amino acids long. CDR3 region: CASSQDSRGGQETQYF. In DNA form, the CDR3 reads TGTGCCAGCAGCCAAGACTCGCGGGGCGGGCAAGAGACCCAGTACTTC.

This clonotype occurred a few times. This chain connects TRBV20-1 to TRBJ1-5; D is possibly TRBD1 (5 bases). V was shortened by 8 bases and J by 4 bases, with 12 bases between the two germline ends. The CDR3 totals 12 residues. Germline lookup yields CDR1 DFQATT and CDR2 SNEGSKA (reference sequence). The CDR3 protein is CSSGGGNQPQHF. As DNA, the CDR3 is TGCAGTTCTGGCGGGGGAAATCAGCCCCAGCATTTT.